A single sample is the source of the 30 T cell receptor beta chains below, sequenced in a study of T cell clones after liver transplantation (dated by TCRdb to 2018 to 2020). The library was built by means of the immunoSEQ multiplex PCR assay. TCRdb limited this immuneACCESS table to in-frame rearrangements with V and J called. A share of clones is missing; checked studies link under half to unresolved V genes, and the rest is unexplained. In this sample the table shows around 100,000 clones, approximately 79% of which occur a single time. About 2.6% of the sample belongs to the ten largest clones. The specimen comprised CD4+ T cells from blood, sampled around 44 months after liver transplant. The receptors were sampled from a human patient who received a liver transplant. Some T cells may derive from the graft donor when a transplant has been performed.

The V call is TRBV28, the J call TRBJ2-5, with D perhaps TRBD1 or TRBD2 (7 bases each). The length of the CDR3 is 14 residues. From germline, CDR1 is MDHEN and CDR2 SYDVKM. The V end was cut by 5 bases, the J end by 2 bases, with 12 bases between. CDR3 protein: CASSSGTVQETQYF. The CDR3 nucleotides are TGTGCCAGCAGTAGCGGGACAGTTCAAGAGACCCAGTACTTC.

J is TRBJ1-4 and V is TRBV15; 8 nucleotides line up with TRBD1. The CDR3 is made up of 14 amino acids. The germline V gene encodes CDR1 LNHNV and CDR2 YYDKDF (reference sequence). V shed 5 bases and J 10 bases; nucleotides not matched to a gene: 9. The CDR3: CATSSQGAGRKLFF. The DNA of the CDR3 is TGTGCCACCAGCTCGCAGGGGGCGGGTAGAAAACTGTTTTTT.

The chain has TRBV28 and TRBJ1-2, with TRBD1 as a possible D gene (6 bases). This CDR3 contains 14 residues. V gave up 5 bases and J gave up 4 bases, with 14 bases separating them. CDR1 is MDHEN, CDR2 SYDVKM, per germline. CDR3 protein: CASSPPNRVYGYTF. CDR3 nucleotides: TGTGCCAGCAGTCCCCCCAACAGGGTCTATGGCTACACCTTC.

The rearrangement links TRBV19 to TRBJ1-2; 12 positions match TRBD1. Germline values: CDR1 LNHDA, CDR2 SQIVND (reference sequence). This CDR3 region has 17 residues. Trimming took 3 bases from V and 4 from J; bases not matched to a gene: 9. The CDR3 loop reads CASSILPGQGAVYGYTF. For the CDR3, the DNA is TGTGCCAGTAGTATTTTGCCGGGACAGGGGGCTGTCTATGGCTACACCTTC.

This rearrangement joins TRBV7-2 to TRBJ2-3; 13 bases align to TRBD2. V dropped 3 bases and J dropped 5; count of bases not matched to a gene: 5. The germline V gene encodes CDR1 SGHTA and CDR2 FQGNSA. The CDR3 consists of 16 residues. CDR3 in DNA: TGTGCCAGCAGCTTGGGACTAGCGGGGAGGGGAGATACGCAGTATTTT. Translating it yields CASSLGLAGRGDTQYF.

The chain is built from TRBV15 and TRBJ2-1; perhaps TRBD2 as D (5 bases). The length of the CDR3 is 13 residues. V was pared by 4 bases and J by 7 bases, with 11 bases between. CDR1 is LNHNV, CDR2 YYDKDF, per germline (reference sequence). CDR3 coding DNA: TGTGCCACCAGCAACCGACCGGGGAATGAGCAGTTCTTC. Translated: CATSNRPGNEQFF.

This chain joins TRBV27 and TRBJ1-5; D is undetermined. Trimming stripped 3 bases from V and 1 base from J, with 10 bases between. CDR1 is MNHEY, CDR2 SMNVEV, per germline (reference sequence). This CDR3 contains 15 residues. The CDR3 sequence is CASSFISSSNQPQHF. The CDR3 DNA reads TGTGCCAGCAGTTTTATCAGTTCGAGCAATCAGCCCCAGCATTTT.

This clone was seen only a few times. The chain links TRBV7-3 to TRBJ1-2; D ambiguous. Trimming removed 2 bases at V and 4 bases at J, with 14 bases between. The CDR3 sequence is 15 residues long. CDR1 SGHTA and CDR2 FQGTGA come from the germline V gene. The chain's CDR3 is CASSLSPGTSYGYTF. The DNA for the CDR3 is TGTGCCAGCAGCTTATCCCCAGGAACCTCCTATGGCTACACCTTC.

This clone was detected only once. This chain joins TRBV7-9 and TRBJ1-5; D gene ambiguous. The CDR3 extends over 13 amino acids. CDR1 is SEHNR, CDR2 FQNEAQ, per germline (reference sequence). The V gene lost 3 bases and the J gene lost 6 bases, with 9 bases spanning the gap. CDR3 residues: CASSFSDSQPQHF. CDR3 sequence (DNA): TGTGCCAGCAGCTTCTCTGACTCTCAGCCCCAGCATTTT.

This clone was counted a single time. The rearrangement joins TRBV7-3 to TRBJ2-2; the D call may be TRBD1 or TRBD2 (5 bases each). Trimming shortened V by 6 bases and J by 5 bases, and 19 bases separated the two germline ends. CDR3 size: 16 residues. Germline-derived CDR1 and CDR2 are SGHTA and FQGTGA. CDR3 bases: TGTGCCAGCAGTTCCGATACGAGGGGCGCGACCGGGGAGCTGTTTTTT. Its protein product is CASSSDTRGATGELFF.

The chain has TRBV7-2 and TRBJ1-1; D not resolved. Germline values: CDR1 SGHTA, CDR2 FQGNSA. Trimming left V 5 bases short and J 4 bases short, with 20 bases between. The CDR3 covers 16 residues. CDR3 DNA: TGTGCCAGCAGCCTCCCACCCATCCTGGGGTCCACTGAAGCTTTCTTT. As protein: CASSLPPILGSTEAFF.

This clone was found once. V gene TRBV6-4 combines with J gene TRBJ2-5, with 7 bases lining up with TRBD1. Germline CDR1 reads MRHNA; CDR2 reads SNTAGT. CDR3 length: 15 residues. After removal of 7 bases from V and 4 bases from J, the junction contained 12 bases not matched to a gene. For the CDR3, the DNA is TGTGCCAGCAACGACGCCGGACAGGTTGGAGAGACCCAGTACTTC. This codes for CASNDAGQVGETQYF.

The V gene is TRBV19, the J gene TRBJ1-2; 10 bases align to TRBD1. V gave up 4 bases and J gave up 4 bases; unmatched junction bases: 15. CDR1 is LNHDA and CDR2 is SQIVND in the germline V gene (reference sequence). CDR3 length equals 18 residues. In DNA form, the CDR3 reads TGTGCCAGTAGTACCACCCGGGACAGGGGACTTGGTGTCTATGGCTACACCTTC. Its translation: CASSTTRDRGLGVYGYTF. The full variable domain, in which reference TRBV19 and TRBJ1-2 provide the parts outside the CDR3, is DGGITQSPKYLFRKEGQNVTLSCEQNLNHDAMYWYRQDPGQGLRLIYYSQIVNDFQKGDIAEGYSVSREKKESFPLTVTSAQKNPTAFYLCASSTTRDRGLGVYGYTFGSGTRLTVV.

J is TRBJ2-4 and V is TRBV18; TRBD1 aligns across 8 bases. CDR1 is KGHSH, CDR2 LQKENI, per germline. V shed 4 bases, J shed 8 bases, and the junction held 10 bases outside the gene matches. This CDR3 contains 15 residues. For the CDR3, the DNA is TGTGCCAGCTCACAAACCACCTTACAGGGGGACATTCAGTACTTC. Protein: CASSQTTLQGDIQYF.

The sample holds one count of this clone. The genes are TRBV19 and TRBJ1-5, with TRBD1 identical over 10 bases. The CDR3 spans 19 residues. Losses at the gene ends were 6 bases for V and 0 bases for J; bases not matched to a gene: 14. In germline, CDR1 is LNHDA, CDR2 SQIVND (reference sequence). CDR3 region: CASRGPPGQGRNSNQPQHF. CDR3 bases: TGTGCCAGTAGGGGCCCCCCGGGACAGGGGAGGAATAGCAATCAGCCCCAGCATTTT. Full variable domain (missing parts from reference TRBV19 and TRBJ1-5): DGGITQSPKYLFRKEGQNVTLSCEQNLNHDAMYWYRQDPGQGLRLIYYSQIVNDFQKGDIAEGYSVSREKKESFPLTVTSAQKNPTAFYLCASRGPPGQGRNSNQPQHFGDGTRLSIL.

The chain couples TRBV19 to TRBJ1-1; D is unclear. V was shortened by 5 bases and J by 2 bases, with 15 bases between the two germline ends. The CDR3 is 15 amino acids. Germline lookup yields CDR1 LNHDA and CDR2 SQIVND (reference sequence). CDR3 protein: CASSPRGPGNTEAFF. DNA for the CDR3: TGTGCCAGTAGTCCTCGTGGGCCCGGAAACACTGAAGCTTTCTTT.

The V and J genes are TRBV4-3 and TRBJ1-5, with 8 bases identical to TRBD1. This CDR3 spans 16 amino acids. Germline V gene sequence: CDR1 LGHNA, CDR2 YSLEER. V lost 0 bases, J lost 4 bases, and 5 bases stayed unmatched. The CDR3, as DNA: TGCGCCAGCAGCCAAGATCTAGACAGGGGAAATCAGCCCCAGCATTTT. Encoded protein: CASSQDLDRGNQPQHF.

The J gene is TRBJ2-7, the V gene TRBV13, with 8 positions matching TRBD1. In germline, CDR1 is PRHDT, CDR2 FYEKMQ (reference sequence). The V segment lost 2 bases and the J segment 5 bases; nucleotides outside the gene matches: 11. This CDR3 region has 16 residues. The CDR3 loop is CASSLSAGQGVDEQYF. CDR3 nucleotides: TGTGCCAGCAGCTTATCCGCCGGACAGGGTGTTGACGAGCAGTACTTC.

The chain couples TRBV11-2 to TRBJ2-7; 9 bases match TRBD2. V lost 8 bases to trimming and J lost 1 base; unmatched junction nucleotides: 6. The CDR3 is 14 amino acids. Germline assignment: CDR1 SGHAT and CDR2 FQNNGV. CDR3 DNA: TGTGCCAGCGCGGCGAGCGGGGGGTCCTACGAGCAGTACTTC. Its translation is CASAASGGSYEQYF.

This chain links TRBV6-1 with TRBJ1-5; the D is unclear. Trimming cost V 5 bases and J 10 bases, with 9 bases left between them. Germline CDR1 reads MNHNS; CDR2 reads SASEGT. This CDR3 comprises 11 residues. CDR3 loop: CASSSISPQHF. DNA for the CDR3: TGTGCCAGCAGTTCAATCAGCCCCCAGCATTTT.

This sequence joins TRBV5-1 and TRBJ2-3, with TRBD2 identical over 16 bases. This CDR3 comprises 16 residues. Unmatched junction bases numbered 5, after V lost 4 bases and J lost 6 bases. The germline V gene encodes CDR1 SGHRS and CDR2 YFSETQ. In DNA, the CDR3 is TGCGCCAGCAGCCCCGGGACTAGCGGGGGGGTGGATACGCAGTATTTT. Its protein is CASSPGTSGGVDTQYF.

The CDR3 DNA is TGTGCCAGCAGTTACAGGGGGGATTCACCCCTCCACTTT. It codes for CASSYRGDSPLHF. The chain links TRBV6-6 to TRBJ1-6, with D possibly being TRBD1 (6 bases). Trimming stripped 2 bases from V and 8 bases from J, with 7 bases between. Germline CDR1 reads MNHNY; CDR2 reads SVGAGI (reference sequence). The CDR3 is 13 residues long.

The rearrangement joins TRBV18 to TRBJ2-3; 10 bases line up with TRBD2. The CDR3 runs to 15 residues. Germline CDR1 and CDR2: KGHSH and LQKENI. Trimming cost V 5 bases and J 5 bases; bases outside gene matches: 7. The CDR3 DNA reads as TGTGCCAGCTCATCACTAGCGGGAATGGGAGATACGCAGTATTTT. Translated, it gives CASSSLAGMGDTQYF.

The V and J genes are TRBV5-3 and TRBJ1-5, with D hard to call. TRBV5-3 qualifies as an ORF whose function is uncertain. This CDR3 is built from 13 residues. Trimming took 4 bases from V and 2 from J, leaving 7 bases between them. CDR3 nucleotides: TGTGCCAGAAGCCACCGGGGCAATCAGCCCCAGCATTTT. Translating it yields CARSHRGNQPQHF.

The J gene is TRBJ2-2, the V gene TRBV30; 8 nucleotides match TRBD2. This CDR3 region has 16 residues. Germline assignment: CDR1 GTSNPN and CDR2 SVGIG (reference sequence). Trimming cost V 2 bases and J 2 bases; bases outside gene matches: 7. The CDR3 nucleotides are TGTGCCTGGAGTTTACGGGGACTAGTAAACACCGGGGAGCTGTTTTTT. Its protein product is CAWSLRGLVNTGELFF.

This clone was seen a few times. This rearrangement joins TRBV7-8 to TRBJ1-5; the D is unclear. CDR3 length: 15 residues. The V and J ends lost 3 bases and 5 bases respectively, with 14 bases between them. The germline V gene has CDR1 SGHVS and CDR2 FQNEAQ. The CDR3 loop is CASSFGSGPDQPQHF. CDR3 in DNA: TGTGCCAGCAGCTTCGGCAGCGGGCCTGATCAGCCCCAGCATTTT.

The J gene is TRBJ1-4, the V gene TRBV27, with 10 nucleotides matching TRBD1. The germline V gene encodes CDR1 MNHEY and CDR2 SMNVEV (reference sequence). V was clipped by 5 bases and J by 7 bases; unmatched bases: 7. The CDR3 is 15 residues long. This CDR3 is CASSPTGGFSEKLFF. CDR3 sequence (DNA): TGTGCCAGCAGTCCGACAGGGGGCTTTAGTGAAAAACTGTTTTTT.

This CDR3 is CATSIATGTPSYEQYF. CDR3 DNA sequence: TGTGCCACCAGCATTGCCACCGGGACTCCTTCCTACGAGCAGTACTTC. The V and J genes are TRBV15 and TRBJ2-7, with D possibly being TRBD2 (6 bases). Deletions cut 4 bases from V and 1 base from J, with 17 bases between. From germline, CDR1 is LNHNV and CDR2 YYDKDF (reference sequence). This CDR3 spans 16 amino acids.

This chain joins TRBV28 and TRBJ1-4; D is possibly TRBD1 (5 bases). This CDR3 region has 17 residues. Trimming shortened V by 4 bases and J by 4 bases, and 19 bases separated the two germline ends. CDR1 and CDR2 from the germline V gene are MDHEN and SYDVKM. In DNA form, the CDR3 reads TGTGCCAGCAGTTCAGCGGTCGGGGCTGTCAATAATGAAAAACTGTTTTTT. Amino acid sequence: CASSSAVGAVNNEKLFF.

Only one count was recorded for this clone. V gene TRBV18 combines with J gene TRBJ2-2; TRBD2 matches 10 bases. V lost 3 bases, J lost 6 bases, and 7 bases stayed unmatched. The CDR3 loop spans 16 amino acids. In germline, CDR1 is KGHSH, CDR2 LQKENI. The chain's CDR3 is CASSPLSGLAAGELFF. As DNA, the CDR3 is TGTGCCAGCTCACCTCTGTCCGGACTAGCGGCCGGGGAGCTGTTTTTT.